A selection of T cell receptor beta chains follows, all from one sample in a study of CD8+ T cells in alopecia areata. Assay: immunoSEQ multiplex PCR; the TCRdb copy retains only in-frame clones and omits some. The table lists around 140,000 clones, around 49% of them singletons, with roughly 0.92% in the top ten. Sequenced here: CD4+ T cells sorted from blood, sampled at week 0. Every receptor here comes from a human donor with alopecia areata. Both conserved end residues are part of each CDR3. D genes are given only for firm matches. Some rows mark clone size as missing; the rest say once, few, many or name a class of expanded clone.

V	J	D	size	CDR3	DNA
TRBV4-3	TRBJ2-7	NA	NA	CASSQELRSPYEQYF	TGCGCCAGCAGCCAAGAGCTACGGTCGCCCTACGAGCAGTACTTC
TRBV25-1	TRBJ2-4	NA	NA	CASSVRTAHGENIQYF	TGTGCCAGCAGTGTTCGGACAGCCCATGGCGAAAACATTCAGTACTTC
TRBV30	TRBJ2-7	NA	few	CAWNHEGGYEQYF	TGTGCCTGGAATCATGAGGGGGGCTACGAGCAGTACTTC
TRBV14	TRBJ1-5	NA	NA	CASSLTDNQPQHF	TGTGCCAGCAGCCTGACAGATAATCAGCCCCAGCATTTT
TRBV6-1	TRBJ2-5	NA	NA	CASSRSGAAETQYF	TGTGCCAGCAGCCGGTCCGGGGCGGCGGAGACCCAGTACTTC
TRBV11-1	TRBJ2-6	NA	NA	CASSQTGGANVLTF	TGTGCCAGCAGCCAGACAGGTGGGGCCAACGTCCTGACTTTC
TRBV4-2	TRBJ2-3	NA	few	CASSQDVSGALDTQYF	TGTGCCAGCAGCCAAGATGTCTCAGGGGCATTGGATACGCAGTATTTT
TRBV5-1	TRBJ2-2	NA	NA	CASRGGPNTGELFF	TGCGCCAGCAGAGGAGGTCCGAACACCGGGGAGCTGTTTTTT
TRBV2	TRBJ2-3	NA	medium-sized	CASVVRITDTQYF	TGTGCCAGCGTTGTGCGGATCACAGATACGCAGTATTTT
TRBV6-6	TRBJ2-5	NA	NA	CASSTIVGTQYF	TGTGCCAGCAGCACCATTGTGGGGACCCAGTACTTC
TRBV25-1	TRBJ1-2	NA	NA	CARLDIYRGYTF	TGTGCCAGACTCGACATCTACAGAGGCTACACCTTC
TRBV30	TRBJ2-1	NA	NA	CAWSFDTNNEQFF	TGTGCCTGGAGTTTTGACACAAACAATGAGCAGTTCTTC
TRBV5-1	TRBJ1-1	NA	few	CASSSTADTEAFF	TGCGCCAGCAGCTCGACAGCCGACACTGAAGCTTTCTTT
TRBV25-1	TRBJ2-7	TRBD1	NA	CASSQESRDRRYEQYF	TGTGCCAGCAGTCAAGAGAGCCGGGACAGGCGGTACGAGCAGTACTTC
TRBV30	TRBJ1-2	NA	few	CAWSFGGGSGYGYTF	TGTGCCTGGAGTTTCGGGGGAGGTTCGGGCTATGGCTACACCTTC
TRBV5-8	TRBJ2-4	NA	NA	CASMGGKNIQYF	TGTGCCAGCATGGGGGGCAAAAACATTCAGTACTTC
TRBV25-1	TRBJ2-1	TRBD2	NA	CASSEYGGRVQDEQFF	TGTGCCAGCAGTGAATATGGCGGGAGGGTACAAGATGAGCAGTTCTTC
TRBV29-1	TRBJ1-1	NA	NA	CSAKGEAEAFF	TGCAGCGCCAAGGGGGAAGCTGAAGCTTTCTTT
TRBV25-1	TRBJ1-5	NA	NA	CASSDSNQPQHF	TGTGCCAGCAGCGATAGCAATCAGCCCCAGCATTTT
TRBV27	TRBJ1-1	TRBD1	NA	CASSETGRWFTEAFF	TGTGCCAGCAGTGAGACAGGGAGGTGGTTCACTGAAGCTTTCTTT
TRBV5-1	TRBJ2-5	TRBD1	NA	CASSSGTVQETQYF	TGCGCCAGCAGCTCGGGGACAGTCCAAGAGACCCAGTACTTC
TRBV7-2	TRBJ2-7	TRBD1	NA	CASSLRWTGWDEQYF	TGTGCCAGCAGCCTCCGCTGGACAGGGTGGGACGAGCAGTACTTC
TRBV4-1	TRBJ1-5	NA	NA	CASSRIHSYSNQPQHF	TGCGCCAGCAGCCGAATACACAGTTATAGCAATCAGCCCCAGCATTTT
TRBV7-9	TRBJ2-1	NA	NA	CASSLFSAGSYNEQFF	TGTGCCAGCAGCTTATTTTCTGCGGGATCCTACAATGAGCAGTTCTTC
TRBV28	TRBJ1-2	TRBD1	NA	CASRSQGVQDYGYTF	TGTGCCAGCAGGTCCCAGGGGGTCCAAGACTATGGCTACACCTTC
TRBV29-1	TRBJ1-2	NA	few	CSARGQGNGYTF	TGCAGCGCCCGGGGGCAGGGGAATGGCTACACCTTC
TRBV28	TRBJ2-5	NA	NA	CASSLYETQYF	TGTGCCAGCAGTTTGTACGAGACCCAGTACTTC
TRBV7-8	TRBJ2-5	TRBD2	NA	CASSSIRLAGTETQYF	TGTGCCAGCAGCTCCATTCGGCTAGCGGGAACGGAGACCCAGTACTTC
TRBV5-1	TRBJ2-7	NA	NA	CASSLSSSYEQYF	TGCGCCAGCAGCCTCTCCTCCTCCTACGAGCAGTACTTC
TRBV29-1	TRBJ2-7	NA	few	CSVGRAGRSYEQYF	TGCAGCGTTGGGCGGGCAGGCCGATCCTACGAGCAGTACTTC
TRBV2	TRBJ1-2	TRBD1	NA	CASGTGIYGYTF	TGTGCCAGTGGGACAGGAATCTATGGCTACACCTTC
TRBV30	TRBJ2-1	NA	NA	CAWSSGTSVF	TGTGCCTGGAGCAGCGGGACATCGGTCTTC
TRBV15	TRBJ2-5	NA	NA	CATSRDRETQYF	TGTGCCACCAGCAGAGACAGGGAGACCCAGTACTTC
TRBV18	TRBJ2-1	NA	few	CASSPTAIDEQFF	TGTGCCAGCTCACCCACAGCTATCGATGAGCAGTTCTTC
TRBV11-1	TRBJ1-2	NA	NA	CASSLIGSNDLNYGYTF	TGTGCCAGCAGCTTAATAGGCAGCAACGATCTTAACTATGGCTACACCTTC
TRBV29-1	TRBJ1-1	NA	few	CSVEPAAQVLLSEAFF	TGCAGCGTTGAACCGGCCGCTCAGGTCCTACTATCTGAAGCTTTCTTT
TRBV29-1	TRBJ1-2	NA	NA	CSVGTASRGYTF	TGCAGCGTTGGGACAGCTAGCAGGGGCTACACCTTC
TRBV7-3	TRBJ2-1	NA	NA	CAWGSYNEQFF	TGTGCCTGGGGGTCCTACAATGAGCAGTTCTTC
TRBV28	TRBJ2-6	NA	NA	CASKQGANVLTF	TGTGCCAGCAAGCAGGGGGCCAACGTCCTGACTTTC
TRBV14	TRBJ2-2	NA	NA	CASSQDIVGGELFF	TGTGCCAGCAGCCAAGATATTGTAGGCGGGGAGCTGTTTTTT
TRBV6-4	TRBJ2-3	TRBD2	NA	CASSDPDVDTWTSGRGTDTQYF	TGTGCCAGCAGTGACCCCGACGTGGACACATGGACTAGCGGGAGAGGCACAGATACGCAGTATTTT
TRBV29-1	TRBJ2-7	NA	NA	CSVEGTYGTSYEQYF	TGCAGCGTTGAAGGGACCTACGGGACCTCCTACGAGCAGTACTTC
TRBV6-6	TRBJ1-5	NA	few	CASSLSGDSNQPQHF	TGTGCCAGCAGCCTCTCCGGGGATAGCAATCAGCCCCAGCATTTT
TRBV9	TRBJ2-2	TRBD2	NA	CASSVTGTSHTGELFF	TGTGCCAGCAGCGTTACCGGGACTAGCCACACCGGGGAGCTGTTTTTT